What follows describes a single TCR beta chain. It lacks a known antigen. It has no much larger one-base neighbor in the sample; base qualities were not kept. The CDR3 goes from the cysteine to the phenylalanine over 11 residues. CDR3 DNA is the only sequence kept; it has 33 bases, read in frame from the first base. The germline V gene encodes CDR1 DFQATT and CDR2 SNEGSKA (reference sequence). V gives up 6 bases and J gives up 0 bases, and the segment between their germline ends measures 6 bases. The immunoSEQ Assay, a bias-controlled multiplex PCR, was used to amplify TCRbeta CDR3 regions from genomic DNA. As for how the authors treated the data: The number of nucleated cells in each sample was estimated from the amplification of reference gene primers within the assay. To quantify the absolute abundance of each unique TCRbeta CDR3 rearrangement, sequence reads were collapsed and filtered. For each sample, productive Simpson clonality was calculated as the square root of Simpson's diversity index across productive rearrangements. Here the immuneACCESS table is served through TCRdb, limited to in-frame sequences with V and J called. Missing clones are a known gap in these copies; in checked studies unresolved V genes cover under half, and the rest lacks a known reason. V and J calls and clone size are those listed in that table; D and trimming were worked out from the DNA. The sample data list some 500,000 clones, and roughly 88% of these were observed just once. The ten most abundant clones make up 1.5% to 2% of the sample.

In the prospective study, participants were roughly 18 to 100 years old, resided in under 30 geographic areas of the United States, and were enrolled through a virtual design. To assign participants to cohorts, the prospective study relied on clinical history that participants themselves reported in a screening survey and a study questionnaire. ImmuneRACE Cohort 3 recovered participants were defined by two consecutive negative NP/OP PCR tests, healthcare professional clearance, or symptom resolution. Each participant in the prospective study had whole blood, serum and a nasopharyngeal or oropharyngeal swab collected by mobile phlebotomists. Participants in the prospective study had the option to provide additional blood draws and questionnaires over a roughly 2-month period. Prospective study blood samples were shipped either frozen or at room temperature before DNA extraction. This entry is derived from a study of blood T cell repertoires in COVID-19 (dated by TCRdb to 2020 to 2022). Background for the entire study: Samples covering the acute and convalescent phases of COVID-19 were provided by collaborators in the United States, Italy and Spain. Where HLA class I and class II types were available, the types were taken from metadata supplied by the sample provider, not from assay-based typing. The material from the prospective study consisted of cDNA or gDNA derived from T cells, B-cell-depleted T cells, or PBMCs. Samples came from the ongoing ImmuneRACE study (first 160 participants) plus 1,254 subjects from 6 global collaborators. A freely available public database, intended as a resource for researchers studying the immune response to SARS-CoV-2, is where the repertoires were released. Nearly every sample came with metadata listing a de-identified subject ID, COVID-19 status, age in years and sex. Subjects who had been exposed to COVID-19, were actively infected with it, or had recovered from it provided the deeply sampled blood TCRbeta repertoires that made up the dataset. General conclusions and limits of the study: The quantity of clinical and demographic metadata differed by source and by participant and was supplied without curation.

The specimen sequenced was PBMCs or T cells enriched from blood (not recorded which). The TCR was taken from a woman aged 40 to 55 who had recovered from COVID-19. The chain uses TRBV20-1 and TRBJ2-7, with no confidently assigned D gene. The CDR3 region: CSARVSYEQYF. The nucleotide sequence is TGCAGTGCCCGGGTCTCCTACGAGCAGTACTTC.